Listed here are 28 T cell receptor beta chains from one sample, sequenced in a study of CD8 T cells in Susac syndrome (dated by TCRdb to the late 2010s). Library preparation employed the immunoSEQ multiplex PCR assay. RNA was extracted with the RNeasy kit and roughly 0.45 to 1 ug was reverse transcribed using random hexamers. The public reads were run again by TCRdb, first through fastp at Q25 and then through MiXCR, and only productive beta chains were kept. Identical CDR3 protein sequences are pooled into one entry, listed with their most common genes and DNA. This sample comprises roughly 150,000 distinct CDR3 sequences, almost 96% of them detected only once. Together, the top ten hold approximately 0.08% of the sample. The source material was CD4+ T cells from PBMCs. These receptors originate from a human donor with Susac syndrome.

The V gene is TRBV20-1, the J gene TRBJ1-2; 7 nucleotides align to TRBD1. J was trimmed by 8 bases and V by 4 bases; bases with no gene match: 10. The CDR3 loop spans 13 amino acids. The germline V gene has CDR1 DFQATT and CDR2 SNEGSKA (reference sequence). This chain's CDR3 is CSAKAQGGGGYTF. The CDR3 DNA is TGCAGTGCTAAAGCACAAGGGGGCGGCGGCTACACCTTC.

V and J are TRBV20-1 and TRBJ1-5; 7 bases align to TRBD1. Trimming cost V 6 bases and J 7 bases; bases outside gene matches: 9. Germline V lookup: CDR1 DFQATT, CDR2 SNEGSKA (reference sequence). The CDR3 length is 13 residues. The DNA of the CDR3 is TGCAGTGCAAGTAAGACAGGGAACCAGCCCCAGCATTTT. This encodes CSASKTGNQPQHF.

The chain uses TRBV4-1 and TRBJ2-7; perhaps TRBD2 as D (6 bases). The germline CDR1 and CDR2 sequences are MGHRA and YSYEKL. The CDR3 loop spans 15 amino acids. V shed 4 bases and J shed 7 bases, with 20 bases lying between them. CDR3 bases: TGCGCCAGCAGCCGCGCAGGGTTATTGGAGGGAGAGCAGTACTTC. Translated: CASSRAGLLEGEQYF.

The chain carries TRBV28 and TRBJ1-2; no reliable D call. V lost 2 bases and J 7 bases, leaving 14 bases between the germline ends. Germline CDR1 reads MDHEN; CDR2 reads SYDVKM. The CDR3 has 14 residues. CDR3 in amino acids: CASSLESAGSGYTF. In DNA, the CDR3 is TGTGCCAGCAGTTTAGAGTCCGCCGGCTCTGGCTACACCTTC.

The V call is TRBV20-1, the J call TRBJ2-7; D is possibly TRBD1 or TRBD2 (5 bases each). Trimming stripped 2 bases from V and 1 base from J, with 9 bases between. Germline V CDR1 and CDR2: DFQATT, SNEGSKA (reference sequence). The CDR3 extends over 13 amino acids. CDR3 protein: CSARPGLSYEQYF. The CDR3 DNA reads TGCAGTGCTAGACCGGGGCTATCCTACGAGCAGTACTTC.

The genes are TRBV29-1 and TRBJ1-2, with TRBD1 as a possible D gene (5 bases). The CDR3 consists of 11 residues. CDR1 SQVTM and CDR2 ANQGSEA come from the germline V gene. The germline V and J ends were trimmed by 5 bases and 8 bases, with 12 bases remaining between them. This CDR3 is CSVKTDMGYTF. DNA for the CDR3: TGCAGCGTTAAGACAGACATGGGCTACACCTTC.

The rearrangement links TRBV20-1 to TRBJ2-5; D remains ambiguous. The length of the CDR3 is 12 residues. The ends were cut back, 5 bases at V and 4 bases at J, with 11 bases in the middle. From germline, CDR1 is DFQATT and CDR2 SNEGSKA (reference sequence). CDR3 bases: TGCAGTGCTTCTCAAGGGCTAGAGACCCAGTACTTC. This encodes CSASQGLETQYF.

The chain couples TRBV20-1 to TRBJ2-7, with TRBD2 matching 9 bases. Per germline, CDR1 DFQATT and CDR2 SNEGSKA (reference sequence). The ends lost 0 bases at V and 4 bases at J; junction bases unmatched: 7. The CDR3 totals 15 residues. CDR3: CSARDVAGAKYEQYF. CDR3 DNA: TGCAGTGCTAGAGACGTAGCGGGAGCCAAGTACGAGCAGTACTTC.

The gene calls are TRBV24-1 and TRBJ2-3; 8 bases match TRBD2. Looked up from germline, CDR1 is KGHDR and CDR2 is SFDVKD. V was pared by 3 bases and J by 4 bases, with 11 bases of the junction left unmatched. This CDR3 has 17 residues. The CDR3 DNA sequence: TGTGCCACCAGTGATCCCTCCAAGCGGGAGTATTCAGATACGCAGTATTTT. It translates to CATSDPSKREYSDTQYF.

This clonotype came up once. The V call is TRBV24-1, the J call TRBJ2-1; 9 bases fit TRBD1. CDR3 length equals 16 residues. The V segment lost 3 bases and the J segment 4 bases; nucleotides outside the gene matches: 6. The germline V gene encodes CDR1 KGHDR and CDR2 SFDVKD. The chain's CDR3 is CATSDTGTGWYNEQFF. The DNA for the CDR3 is TGTGCCACCAGTGATACCGGGACAGGGTGGTACAATGAGCAGTTCTTC.

The table lists this clonotype with a count of one. The V and J genes are TRBV9 and TRBJ1-2; D gene ambiguous. In germline, CDR1 is SGDLS, CDR2 YYNGEE. The CDR3 runs 13 residues. V was pared by 1 base and J by 7 bases, with 11 bases between. CDR3 nucleotides: TGTGCCAGCAGCGTAAGTACGGAGAGTGGCTACACCTTC. This translates into CASSVSTESGYTF.

V and J are TRBV14 and TRBJ2-5; weak D call: TRBD1 (6 bases). CDR3 length: 16 amino acids. V was trimmed by 5 bases and J by 2 bases, leaving 18 bases between them. CDR1 is SGHDN, CDR2 FVKESK, per germline. The CDR3 DNA reads as TGTGCCAGCAGCAGCGGACAGCTCGGGCCGCAAGAGACCCAGTACTTC. Amino acids: CASSSGQLGPQETQYF.

This chain joins TRBV20-1 and TRBJ2-1; 14 bases are a match to TRBD2. The CDR3 has 15 amino acids. V trimming: 5 bases; J trimming: 7 bases; junction bases outside the gene matches: 7. Germline CDR1 and CDR2: DFQATT and SNEGSKA (reference sequence). CDR3 in amino acids: CSAGTSGSWVNEQFF. The CDR3 DNA follows: TGCAGTGCTGGGACTAGCGGGAGTTGGGTAAATGAGCAGTTCTTC.

The V and J genes are TRBV20-1 and TRBJ2-7, with 8 bases that match TRBD2. This CDR3 is 12 amino acids long. Germline loops: CDR1 DFQATT, CDR2 SNEGSKA (reference sequence). CDR3 sequence: CTAGGGSYEQYF. In nucleotides, the CDR3 is TGCACCGCGGGAGGCGGGTCCTACGAGCAGTACTTC.

The rearrangement uses TRBV12-3 or TRBV12-4 and TRBJ1-3; the match to TRBD1 covers 7 bases. This CDR3 region has 14 residues. V was pared by 7 bases and J by 9 bases, with 12 bases of the junction left unmatched. In DNA form, the CDR3 reads TGTGCCAGCATCCCCACAGGGGTGGCGGGCACCATATATTTT. Encoded protein: CASIPTGVAGTIYF.

The chain links TRBV20-1 to TRBJ1-2, with D perhaps matching TRBD1 (5 bases). Germline V lookup: CDR1 DFQATT, CDR2 SNEGSKA (reference sequence). This CDR3 has 13 amino acids. The germline V and J ends were trimmed by 5 bases and 3 bases, with 13 bases remaining between them. As DNA, the CDR3 is TGCAGTGCTGCAGGGTCCCAAGACTATGGCTACACCTTC. It specifies CSAAGSQDYGYTF.

The chain joins TRBV24-1 to TRBJ2-1, with D uncertain. Trimming removed 2 bases from V and 0 bases from J, with 10 bases in between. The CDR3 covers 16 residues. The germline V gene encodes CDR1 KGHDR and CDR2 SFDVKD. The chain's CDR3 is CATSDSWLSSYNEQFF. The CDR3 DNA sequence: TGTGCCACCAGTGATTCCTGGCTCAGCTCCTACAATGAGCAGTTCTTC.

CDR3 nucleotide sequence: TGTGCCAGCTCACCAAAGGGGGTCGGAAGCAATCAGCCCCAGCATTTT. Translation: CASSPKGVGSNQPQHF. The chain links TRBV18 to TRBJ1-5, with TRBD1 as a possible D gene (6 bases). The CDR3 loop spans 16 amino acids. Germline V gene lookup returns CDR1 KGHSH and CDR2 LQKENI. Trimming removed 2 bases at V and 1 base at J, with 12 bases between.

CDR3 sequence: CASSGRGAFGNTIYF. The DNA of the CDR3 is TGCGCCAGCAGTGGCAGGGGTGCGTTTGGAAACACCATATATTTT. This chain links TRBV10-2 with TRBJ1-3; D might be TRBD1 (6 bases). The V and J ends lost 4 bases and 3 bases respectively, with 13 bases between them. Germline V gene sequence: CDR1 WSHSY, CDR2 SAAADI. The CDR3 loop spans 15 amino acids.

This CDR3 is CASSIGLGADTQYF. The CDR3 coding sequence is TGTGCCAGCAGCATCGGACTGGGCGCAGATACGCAGTATTTT. V usage is TRBV9 and J usage is TRBJ2-3, with a tentative D call TRBD2 (5 bases). The germline gives CDR1 SGDLS, CDR2 YYNGEE. This CDR3 is built from 14 residues. The V and J ends lost 4 bases and 4 bases respectively, with 13 bases between them.

The chain recombines TRBV11-2 with TRBJ2-7; D possibly uses TRBD1 or TRBD2 (6 bases each). The CDR3 is made up of 21 amino acids. Germline V gene data show CDR1 as SGHAT and CDR2 as FQNNGV. The V gene lost 5 bases and the J gene lost 6 bases, with 38 bases spanning the gap. CDR3 region: CASSSRGLRGGSTRRPTEQYF. The CDR3 bases are TGTGCCAGCAGCAGTAGGGGGTTAAGAGGGGGGTCTACGAGGAGGCCCACCGAGCAGTACTTC.

The rearrangement uses TRBV4-2 and TRBJ2-7, with D perhaps TRBD2 (6 bases). The V and J ends lost 4 bases and 10 bases respectively, with 14 bases between them. This CDR3 contains 12 residues. Per the germline V gene, CDR1 is LGHNA and CDR2 is YNFKEQ. CDR3 coding DNA: TGTGCCAGCAGCCCTCCAGGGCGGGGCCAGTACTTC. This translates into CASSPPGRGQYF.

The gene calls are TRBV29-1 and TRBJ2-7; the match to TRBD2 covers 8 bases. The CDR3 contains 15 residues. CDR1 and CDR2 from the germline V gene are SQVTM and ANQGSEA. The V gene end was trimmed by 0 bases and the J gene end by 3 bases; junction bases not matched to a gene: 7. The chain's CDR3 is CSVEDLREEYYEQYF. The CDR3 DNA reads as TGCAGCGTTGAAGACCTGCGGGAGGAATACTACGAGCAGTACTTC.

J is TRBJ1-1 and V is TRBV29-1, with a tentative D call TRBD1 (6 bases). Germline loops: CDR1 SQVTM, CDR2 ANQGSEA. The V gene lost 5 bases and the J gene lost 4 bases, with 8 bases spanning the gap. The CDR3 totals 11 residues. The DNA for the CDR3 is TGCAGCGTTACACAGGGCACTGAAGCTTTCTTT. Amino acids: CSVTQGTEAFF.

The chain has TRBV3-1 and TRBJ2-7, with D tentatively TRBD1 or TRBD2 (5 bases each). Trimming stripped 3 bases from V and 2 bases from J, with 8 bases between. The germline V gene encodes CDR1 LGHDT and CDR2 YNNKEL (reference sequence). CDR3 length equals 13 residues. CDR3 bases: TGTGCCAGCAGCCAGGGGGTCACCTACGAGCAGTACTTC. Translation: CASSQGVTYEQYF.

This clonotype has a single count. This chain connects TRBV6-5 to TRBJ2-7; D remains ambiguous. This CDR3 has 11 residues. Trimming left V 6 bases short and J 3 bases short, with 6 bases between. CDR1 and CDR2 from the germline V gene are MNHEY and SVGAGI. The CDR3 bases are TGTGCCAGCAGAAATAACTACGAGCAGTACTTC. It codes for CASRNNYEQYF.

The chain has TRBV3-1 and TRBJ2-7, with 8 bases matching TRBD2. The germline V gene has CDR1 LGHDT and CDR2 YNNKEL (reference sequence). The CDR3 runs 11 residues. V shed 4 bases, J shed 7 bases, and the junction held 0 bases outside the gene matches. CDR3 amino acids: CASSLAGEQYF. In DNA form, the CDR3 reads TGTGCCAGCAGCCTAGCGGGGGAGCAGTACTTC.

J is TRBJ1-4 and V is TRBV5-1; the D gene is possibly TRBD1 (5 bases). Germline CDR1 SGHRS, CDR2 YFSETQ. V dropped 0 bases and J dropped 5 bases, with 11 bases sitting between them. The CDR3 is made up of 15 amino acids. This CDR3 reads CASSLVAGRNEKLFF. CDR3 nucleotides: TGCGCCAGCAGCTTGGTTGCAGGGAGAAATGAAAAACTGTTTTTT.